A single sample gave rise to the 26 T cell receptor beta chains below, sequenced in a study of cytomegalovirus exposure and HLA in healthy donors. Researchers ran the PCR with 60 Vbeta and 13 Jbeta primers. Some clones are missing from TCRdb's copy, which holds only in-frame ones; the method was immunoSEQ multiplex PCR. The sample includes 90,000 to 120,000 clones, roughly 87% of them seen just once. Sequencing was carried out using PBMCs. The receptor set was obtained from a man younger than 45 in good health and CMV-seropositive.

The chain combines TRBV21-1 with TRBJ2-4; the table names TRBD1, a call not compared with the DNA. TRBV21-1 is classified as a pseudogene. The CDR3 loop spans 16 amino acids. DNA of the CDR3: TGTGCCAGCAGCAAAGAAACAGCTATAGCCAAAAACATTCAGTACTTC. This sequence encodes CASSKETAIAKNIQYF.

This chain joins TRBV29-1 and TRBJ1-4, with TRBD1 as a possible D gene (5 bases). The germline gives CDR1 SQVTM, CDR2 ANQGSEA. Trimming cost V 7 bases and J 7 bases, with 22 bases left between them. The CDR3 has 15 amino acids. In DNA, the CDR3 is TGCAGCGCCGTAGATAGCACAGGTTGGGGTGAAAAACTGTTTTTT. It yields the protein CSAVDSTGWGEKLFF.

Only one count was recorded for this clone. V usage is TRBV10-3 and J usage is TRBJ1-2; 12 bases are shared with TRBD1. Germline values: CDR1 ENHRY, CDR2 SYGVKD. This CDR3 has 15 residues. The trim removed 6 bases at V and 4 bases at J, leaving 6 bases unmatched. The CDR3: CAIRPGQGASYGYTF. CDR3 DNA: TGTGCCATCAGACCGGGACAGGGGGCTAGCTATGGCTACACCTTC.

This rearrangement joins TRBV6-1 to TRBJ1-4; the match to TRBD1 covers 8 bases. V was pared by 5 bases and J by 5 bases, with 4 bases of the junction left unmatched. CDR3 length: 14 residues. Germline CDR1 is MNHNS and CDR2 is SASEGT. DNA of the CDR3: TGTGCCAGCAGTCACAGGGGGACGAATGAAAAACTGTTTTTT. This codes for CASSHRGTNEKLFF.

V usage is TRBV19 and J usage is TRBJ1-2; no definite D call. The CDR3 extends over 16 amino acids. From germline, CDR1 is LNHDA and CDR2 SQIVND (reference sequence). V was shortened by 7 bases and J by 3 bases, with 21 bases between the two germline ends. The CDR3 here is CASTSSRGGLHYGYTF. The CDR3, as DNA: TGTGCCAGTACCTCTTCGCGAGGCGGCCTTCACTATGGCTACACCTTC.

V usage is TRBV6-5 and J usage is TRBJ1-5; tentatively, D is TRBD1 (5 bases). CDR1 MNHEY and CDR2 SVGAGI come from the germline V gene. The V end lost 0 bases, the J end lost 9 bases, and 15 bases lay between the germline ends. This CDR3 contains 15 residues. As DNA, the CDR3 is TGTGCCAGCAGTTACTCGTCCCAAGATAGGGGGCCCCAGCATTTT. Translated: CASSYSSQDRGPQHF.

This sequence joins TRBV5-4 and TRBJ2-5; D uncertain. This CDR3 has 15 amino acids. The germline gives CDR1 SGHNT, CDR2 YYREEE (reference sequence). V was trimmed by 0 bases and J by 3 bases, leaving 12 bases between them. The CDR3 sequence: CASSLGIAEKETQYF. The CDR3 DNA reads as TGTGCCAGCAGCTTGGGAATTGCGGAGAAAGAGACCCAGTACTTC.

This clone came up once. DNA for the CDR3: TGCGCCAGCAGCCAAGTAAGGGGACAGGGGGCAATTAGAGAAAAACTGTTTTTT. Amino acid sequence: CASSQVRGQGAIREKLFF. The J gene is TRBJ1-4, the V gene TRBV4-1; 12 bases fit TRBD1. CDR1 is MGHRA, CDR2 YSYEKL, per germline. V trimming: 1 base; J trimming: 8 bases; junction bases outside the gene matches: 11. The CDR3 covers 18 residues.

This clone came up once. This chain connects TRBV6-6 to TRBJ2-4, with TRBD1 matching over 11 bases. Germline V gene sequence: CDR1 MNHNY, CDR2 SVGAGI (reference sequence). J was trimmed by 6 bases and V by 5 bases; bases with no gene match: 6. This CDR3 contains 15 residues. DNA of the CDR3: TGTGCCAGCAGTCCTGGACAGGGGGCGCGAAACATTCAGTACTTC. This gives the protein CASSPGQGARNIQYF.

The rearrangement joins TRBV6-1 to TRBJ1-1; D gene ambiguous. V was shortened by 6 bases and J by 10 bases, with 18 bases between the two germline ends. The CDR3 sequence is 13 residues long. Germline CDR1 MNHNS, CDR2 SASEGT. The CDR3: CASSPTGTTRAFF. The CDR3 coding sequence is TGTGCCAGCAGCCCGACGGGAACCACTCGAGCTTTCTTT.

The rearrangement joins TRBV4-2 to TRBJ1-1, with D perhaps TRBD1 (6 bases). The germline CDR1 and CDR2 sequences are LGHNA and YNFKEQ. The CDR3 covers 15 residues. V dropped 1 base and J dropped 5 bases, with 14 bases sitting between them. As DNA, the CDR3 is TGTGCCAGCAGCCAAGTGGGGGGGCGAGGGACTGAAGCTTTCTTT. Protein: CASSQVGGRGTEAFF.

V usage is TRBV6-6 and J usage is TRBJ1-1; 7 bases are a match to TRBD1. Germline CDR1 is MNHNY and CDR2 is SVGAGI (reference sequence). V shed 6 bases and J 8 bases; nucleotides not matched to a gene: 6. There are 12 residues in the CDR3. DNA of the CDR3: TGTGCCAGCAGCACGCCAGGGGGAGAAGCTTTCTTT. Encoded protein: CASSTPGGEAFF.

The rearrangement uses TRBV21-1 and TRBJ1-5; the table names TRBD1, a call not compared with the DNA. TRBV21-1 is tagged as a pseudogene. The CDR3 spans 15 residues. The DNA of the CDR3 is TGTGCCAGCAGCAAAGCGAGACAGGCCAATCAGCCCCAGCATTTT. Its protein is CASSKARQANQPQHF.

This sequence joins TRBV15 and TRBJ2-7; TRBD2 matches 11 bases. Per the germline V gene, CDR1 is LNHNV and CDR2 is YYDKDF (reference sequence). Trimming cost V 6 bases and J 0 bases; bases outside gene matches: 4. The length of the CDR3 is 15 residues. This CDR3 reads CATSPSGGSSYEQYF. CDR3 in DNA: TGTGCCACCAGTCCTAGCGGGGGGAGCTCCTACGAGCAGTACTTC.

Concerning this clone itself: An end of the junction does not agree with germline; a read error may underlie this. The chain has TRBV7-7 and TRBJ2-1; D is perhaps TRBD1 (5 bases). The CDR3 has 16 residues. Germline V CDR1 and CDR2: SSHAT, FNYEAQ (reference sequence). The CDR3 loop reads CASSLAGAETINEQFF. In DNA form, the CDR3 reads TGTGCTAGCAGCTTAGCTGGGGCGGAAACGATCAATGAGCAGTTCTTC.

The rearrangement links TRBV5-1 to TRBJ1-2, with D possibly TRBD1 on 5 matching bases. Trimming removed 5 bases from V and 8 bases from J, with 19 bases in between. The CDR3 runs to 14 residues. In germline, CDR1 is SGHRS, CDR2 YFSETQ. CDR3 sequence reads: CASRLQAPGGGYTF. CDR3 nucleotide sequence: TGCGCCAGCAGGTTACAGGCCCCTGGTGGGGGCTACACCTTC.

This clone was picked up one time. The CDR3 sequence: CASRAQGVYEQYF. In DNA form, the CDR3 reads TGTGCCAGCAGAGCACAGGGGGTCTACGAGCAGTACTTC. V is TRBV6-5 and J is TRBJ2-7, with 8 bases lining up with TRBD1. The CDR3 has 13 residues. The V segment lost 6 bases and the J segment 3 bases; nucleotides outside the gene matches: 4. Per germline, CDR1 MNHEY and CDR2 SVGAGI.

The CDR3 bases are TGTGCCAGCAGCGCCGGGACAGGGATCTCAGATACGCAGTATTTT. Amino acids: CASSAGTGISDTQYF. This chain links TRBV9 with TRBJ2-3; TRBD1 agrees at 9 bases. Per germline, CDR1 SGDLS and CDR2 YYNGEE. This CDR3 region has 15 residues. V shed 3 bases and J 4 bases; nucleotides not matched to a gene: 6. Variable domain in full (rest from reference TRBV9 and TRBJ2-3): DSGVTQTPKHLITATGQRVTLRCSPRSGDLSVYWYQQSLDQGLQFLIQYYNGEERAKGNILERFSAQQFPDLHSELNLSSLELGDSALYFCASSAGTGISDTQYFGPGTRLTVL.

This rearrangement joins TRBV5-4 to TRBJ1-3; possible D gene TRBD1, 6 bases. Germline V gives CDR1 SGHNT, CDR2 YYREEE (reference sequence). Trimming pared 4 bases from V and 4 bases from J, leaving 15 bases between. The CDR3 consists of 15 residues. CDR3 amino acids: CASSPGGAPGNTIYF. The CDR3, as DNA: TGTGCCAGCAGCCCGGGGGGGGCGCCCGGAAACACCATATATTTT. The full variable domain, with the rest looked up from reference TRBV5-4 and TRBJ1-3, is ETGVTQSPTHLIKTRGQQVTLRCSSQSGHNTVSWYQQALGQGPQFIFQYYREEENGRGNFPPRFSGLQFPNYSSELNVNALELDDSALYLCASSPGGAPGNTIYFGEGSWLTVV.

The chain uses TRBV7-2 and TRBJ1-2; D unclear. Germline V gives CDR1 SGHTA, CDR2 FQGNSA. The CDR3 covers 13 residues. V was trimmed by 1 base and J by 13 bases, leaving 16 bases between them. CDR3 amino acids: CASSLGWRRASTF. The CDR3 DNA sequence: TGTGCCAGCAGCTTAGGGTGGAGGAGGGCTAGCACCTTC.

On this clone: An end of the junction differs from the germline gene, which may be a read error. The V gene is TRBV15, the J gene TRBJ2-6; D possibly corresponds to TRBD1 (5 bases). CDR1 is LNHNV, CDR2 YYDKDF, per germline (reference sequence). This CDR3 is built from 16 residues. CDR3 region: CATSREAYSGANGLTF. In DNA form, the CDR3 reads TGTGCCACCAGCAGAGAGGCATACTCTGGGGCCAACGGCCTGACTTTC.

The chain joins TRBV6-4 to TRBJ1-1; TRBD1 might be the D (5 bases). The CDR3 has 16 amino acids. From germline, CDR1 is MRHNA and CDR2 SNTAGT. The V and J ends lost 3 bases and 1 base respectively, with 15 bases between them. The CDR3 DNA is TGTGCCAGCAGTGATGGGCAGCGGGGCGCGAACACTGAAGCTTTCTTT. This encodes CASSDGQRGANTEAFF.

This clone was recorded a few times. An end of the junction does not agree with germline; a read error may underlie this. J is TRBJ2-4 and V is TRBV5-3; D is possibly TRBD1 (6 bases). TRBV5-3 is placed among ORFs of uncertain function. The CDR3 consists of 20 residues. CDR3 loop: CARSMAQGRSWGGAKNSQYF. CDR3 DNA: TGTGCCAGAAGCATGGCACAGGGCCGAAGTTGGGGTGGAGCCAAAAACAGTCAGTACTTC.

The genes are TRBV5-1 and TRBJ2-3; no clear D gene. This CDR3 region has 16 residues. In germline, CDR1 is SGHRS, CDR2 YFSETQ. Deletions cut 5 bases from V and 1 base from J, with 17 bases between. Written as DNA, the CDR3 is TGCGCCAGCAGTTTGAACGGGTTCATCGGCACAGATACGCAGTATTTT. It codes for CASSLNGFIGTDTQYF.

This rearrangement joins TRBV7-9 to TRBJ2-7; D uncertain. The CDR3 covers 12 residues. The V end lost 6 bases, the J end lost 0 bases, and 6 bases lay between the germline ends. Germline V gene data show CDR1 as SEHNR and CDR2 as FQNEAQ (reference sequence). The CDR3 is CASSWSSYEQYF. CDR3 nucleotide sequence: TGTGCCAGCAGTTGGAGCTCCTACGAGCAGTACTTC.

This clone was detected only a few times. CDR3 amino acids: CASSRGRRTEAFF. The CDR3 region has the DNA TGTGCCAGCAGCCGCGGAAGGCGTACTGAAGCTTTCTTT. The rearrangement joins TRBV5-8 to TRBJ1-1; unclear D gene. CDR1 is SGHTS, CDR2 YDEGEE, per germline. There are 13 residues in the CDR3. V dropped 4 bases and J dropped 5 bases, with 12 bases sitting between them.